The 30 T cell receptor beta chains listed next were all sequenced from one sample in a study of memory CD4+ T cells and cytomegalovirus serostatus. The sort gate was single viable CD3+CD4+CD8-CD45RO+ cells for memory CD4+ T cells. Repertoires were generated with immunoSEQ multiplex PCR, while TCRdb's copy carries only in-frame clones and drops some. The data hold just under 95,000 clones, with about 80% observed a single time. The sequencing input was memory CD4+ T cells from blood. Receptors were obtained from an adult in good health and CMV-seropositive.

The chain joins TRBV5-1 to TRBJ1-2; D is unresolved. V lost 0 bases to trimming and J lost 5 bases, with 11 bases between them. Germline V gene lookup returns CDR1 SGHRS and CDR2 YFSETQ. The CDR3 length is 14 residues. The CDR3 loop is CASSLGGHDYGYTF. The CDR3 region has the DNA TGCGCCAGCAGCTTGGGCGGGCACGATTATGGCTACACCTTC.

V usage is TRBV7-2 and J usage is TRBJ1-2, with no clear D. Germline assignment: CDR1 SGHTA and CDR2 FQGNSA. Trimming shortened V by 1 base and J by 0 bases, and 15 bases separated the two germline ends. The CDR3 has 17 amino acids. CDR3 protein: CASSLDGTVLSNYGYTF. DNA for the CDR3: TGTGCCAGCAGCTTAGACGGAACTGTTTTGTCTAACTATGGCTACACCTTC. Complete variable domain (other parts from reference TRBV7-2 and TRBJ1-2): GAGVSQSPSNKVTEKGKDVELRCDPISGHTALYWYRQSLGQGLEFLIYFQGNSAPDKSGLPSDRFSAERTGGSVSTLTIQRTQQEDSAVYLCASSLDGTVLSNYGYTFGSGTRLTVV.

This clone was detected once. The rearrangement uses TRBV28 and TRBJ1-2; 7 positions match TRBD1. CDR3 length: 14 amino acids. CDR1 and CDR2 from the germline V gene are MDHEN and SYDVKM. The ends lost 4 bases at V and 1 base at J; junction bases unmatched: 3. CDR3 protein: CASSSDRINYGYTF. The CDR3 coding sequence is TGTGCCAGCAGTTCGGACAGGATTAACTATGGCTACACCTTC.

The gene calls are TRBV27 and TRBJ2-7; 9 nucleotides line up with TRBD2. Germline assignment: CDR1 MNHEY and CDR2 SMNVEV (reference sequence). The CDR3 extends over 14 amino acids. V gave up 8 bases and J gave up 0 bases; unmatched junction bases: 5. The CDR3 coding sequence is TGTGCCAGCTGGTCTAGCGGGATCTCCTACGAGCAGTACTTC. Translating gives CASWSSGISYEQYF.

This clone was observed once. This chain joins TRBV5-1 and TRBJ2-3; TRBD1 agrees at 7 bases. Germline CDR1 and CDR2: SGHRS and YFSETQ. V was clipped by 1 base and J by 4 bases; unmatched bases: 9. This CDR3 has 16 amino acids. The CDR3 coding sequence is TGCGCCAGCAGCTTGTTGACAGGGCCCTTTTCAGATACGCAGTATTTT. Translating gives CASSLLTGPFSDTQYF.

V usage is TRBV5-4 and J usage is TRBJ2-5, with a weak D call TRBD2 (7 bases). The CDR3 covers 15 residues. V lost 0 bases, J lost 5 bases, and 14 bases lay in between. CDR1 is SGHNT, CDR2 YYREEE, per germline (reference sequence). DNA of the CDR3: TGTGCCAGCAGCTTGGCCGTAGGGGGGGAGGAGACCCAGTACTTC. Translated: CASSLAVGGEETQYF.

The chain combines TRBV19 with TRBJ2-4; tentatively, D is TRBD1 (6 bases). Trimming removed 5 bases at V and 9 bases at J, with 14 bases between. CDR3 length: 13 amino acids. The germline CDR1 and CDR2 sequences are LNHDA and SQIVND (reference sequence). Written as DNA, the CDR3 is TGTGCCAGTAGTCTACAGGGCGTAGGCATTCAGTACTTC. This sequence encodes CASSLQGVGIQYF.

The chain links TRBV7-2 to TRBJ1-2; 7 bases agree with TRBD1. CDR1 is SGHTA, CDR2 FQGNSA, per germline. The V gene end was trimmed by 5 bases and the J gene end by 13 bases; junction bases not matched to a gene: 10. The CDR3 spans 12 residues. The CDR3 bases are TGTGCCAGCAGCCCCAGGGGGTCTCGTCCCACCTTC. It yields the protein CASSPRGSRPTF.

The chain links TRBV7-3 to TRBJ1-5; a possible D gene is TRBD1 (5 bases). The CDR3 length is 15 residues. The V gene lost 5 bases and the J gene lost 1 base, with 12 bases spanning the gap. In germline, CDR1 is SGHTA, CDR2 FQGTGA. The CDR3 loop is CASSPGLGSNQPQHF. In DNA, the CDR3 is TGTGCCAGCAGCCCAGGGTTGGGAAGCAATCAGCCCCAGCATTTT.

J is TRBJ2-1 and V is TRBV11-3; 7 bases fit TRBD1. The germline V gene encodes CDR1 SGHNT and CDR2 YENEEA. Trimming took 5 bases from V and 8 from J; bases not matched to a gene: 15. The CDR3 runs to 16 residues. For the CDR3, the DNA is TGTGCCAGCAGCGCCCGCTCAGACAGGGCCGCCGATGAGCAGTTCTTC. Encoded protein: CASSARSDRAADEQFF.

This chain links TRBV6-1 with TRBJ2-7; D is possibly TRBD1 (6 bases). CDR3 length equals 15 residues. Deletions cut 2 bases from V and 4 bases from J, with 15 bases between. The germline V gene has CDR1 MNHNS and CDR2 SASEGT. The CDR3 region is CASSELGQGRYEQYF. In DNA form, the CDR3 reads TGTGCCAGCAGTGAATTGGGTCAGGGGCGATACGAGCAGTACTTC.

Concerning this clone: At one end, the junction sequence differs from germline, possibly due to a read error. V and J are TRBV30 and TRBJ1-5; D is unclear. CDR3 size: 13 residues. The germline CDR1 and CDR2 sequences are GTSNPN and SVGIG (reference sequence). The CDR3 is CAWSSLSNQPRHF. The CDR3 nucleotides are TGTGCCTGGAGTAGTTTGAGCAATCAGCCCCGGCATTTT.

The CDR3 here is CASSLALAGSNEQYF. The CDR3 DNA reads as TGTGCCAGCAGCTTAGCACTAGCGGGAAGCAACGAGCAGTACTTC. The genes are TRBV7-9 and TRBJ2-7, with 10 bases identical to TRBD2. CDR1 and CDR2 from the germline V gene are SEHNR and FQNEAQ (reference sequence). V trimming: 0 bases; J trimming: 5 bases; junction bases outside the gene matches: 4. The CDR3 contains 15 residues.

The J gene is TRBJ1-4, the V gene TRBV27; D gene uncertain. The CDR3 totals 15 residues. The V gene lost 0 bases and the J gene lost 4 bases, with 9 bases spanning the gap. Germline values: CDR1 MNHEY, CDR2 SMNVEV (reference sequence). The CDR3 loop reads CASSLSPNYNEKLFF. The CDR3 DNA reads TGTGCCAGCAGTTTATCTCCGAACTATAATGAAAAACTGTTTTTT.

J is TRBJ2-3 and V is TRBV5-1; D gene uncertain. Trimming stripped 0 bases from V and 2 bases from J, with 7 bases between. Germline V CDR1 and CDR2: SGHRS, YFSETQ. The CDR3 runs to 14 residues. CDR3 DNA: TGCGCCAGCAGCTTGGCCGGGCCCACAGATACGCAGTATTTT. Encoded protein: CASSLAGPTDTQYF.

This CDR3 is CASSLDLGRGTDTQYF. The CDR3 DNA sequence: TGTGCCAGCAGCTTAGATCTTGGACGCGGCACAGATACGCAGTATTTT. The chain carries TRBV11-2 and TRBJ2-3, with D unresolved. Trimming shortened V by 0 bases and J by 1 base, and 11 bases separated the two germline ends. The CDR3 is 16 residues long. The V gene's germline CDR1 is SGHAT and CDR2 FQNNGV.

V is TRBV7-2 and J is TRBJ1-2; tentative D call: TRBD1 (5 bases). Deletions cut 1 base from V and 0 bases from J, with 6 bases between. Germline CDR1 reads SGHTA; CDR2 reads FQGNSA. This CDR3 is 14 amino acids long. The CDR3 DNA is TGTGCCAGCAGCTTAGGGACAACTAACTATGGCTACACCTTC. As protein: CASSLGTTNYGYTF.

The CDR3 DNA follows: TGTGCCAGCAGCTTAGTTTCTACGGGCAATCAGCCCCAGCATTTT. Translated: CASSLVSTGNQPQHF. The chain links TRBV7-8 to TRBJ1-5; D is unclear. Germline assignment: CDR1 SGHVS and CDR2 FQNEAQ. V lost 1 base and J 2 bases, leaving 9 bases between the germline ends. CDR3 size: 15 residues.

In its sample, this clone was seen a few times. The J gene is TRBJ1-5, the V gene TRBV6-1, with 7 bases matching TRBD1. CDR3 length equals 15 residues. The germline gives CDR1 MNHNS, CDR2 SASEGT. J lost 1 base, V lost 5 bases, and 5 bases had no gene match. The CDR3 sequence is CASSHRDRSNQPQHF. In DNA form, the CDR3 reads TGTGCCAGCAGTCACCGGGACAGAAGCAATCAGCCCCAGCATTTT.

The V call is TRBV15, the J call TRBJ2-7; 10 positions match TRBD2. The germline gives CDR1 LNHNV, CDR2 YYDKDF (reference sequence). The ends lost 1 base at V and 1 base at J; junction bases unmatched: 10. The CDR3 has 18 amino acids. The CDR3 coding sequence is TGTGCCACCAGCAGAGGGAGGGCTAGCGGGAGAGGGTCCTACGAGCAGTACTTC. Protein: CATSRGRASGRGSYEQYF.

J is TRBJ2-6 and V is TRBV11-3, with 8 bases that match TRBD2. CDR1 and CDR2 from the germline V gene are SGHNT and YENEEA. J lost 4 bases, V lost 6 bases, and 5 bases had no gene match. This CDR3 is 15 amino acids long. The CDR3 reads CASSSGATGANVLTF. CDR3 nucleotide sequence: TGTGCCAGCAGTAGCGGGGCCACCGGGGCCAACGTCCTGACTTTC.

V and J are TRBV6-5 and TRBJ1-2; 8 bases align to TRBD1. Germline trimming cut 6 bases from V and 5 bases from J; bases unmatched to any gene: 2. The CDR3 consists of 12 residues. Germline CDR1 is MNHEY and CDR2 is SVGAGI. The CDR3 region is CASSRTGYGYTF. The CDR3 bases are TGTGCCAGCAGCCGGACAGGGTATGGCTACACCTTC.

The chain joins TRBV23-1 to TRBJ1-5, with D hard to call. TRBV23-1 is an ORF, and what it does is uncertain. The CDR3 is made up of 15 amino acids. V was shortened by 3 bases and J by 5 bases, with 14 bases between the two germline ends. The CDR3 region is CASSQGRQWDQPQHF. CDR3 in DNA: TGCGCCAGCAGTCAGGGCCGACAATGGGATCAGCCCCAGCATTTT.

This chain connects TRBV18 to TRBJ2-1; 8 bases match TRBD2. Germline V gene sequence: CDR1 KGHSH, CDR2 LQKENI. The J segment lost 10 bases and the V segment lost 6 bases, leaving 20 bases of the junction unmatched. The CDR3 consists of 17 residues. The CDR3 sequence is CASSERLATRRGNEQFF. The CDR3 DNA follows: TGTGCCAGCTCGGAGCGACTAGCGACGCGGAGGGGGAACGAGCAGTTCTTC.

This rearrangement joins TRBV5-1 to TRBJ2-1; 12 nucleotides align to TRBD2. Germline loops: CDR1 SGHRS, CDR2 YFSETQ. V lost 6 bases and J lost 9; bases outside the gene matches: 16. This CDR3 region has 17 residues. CDR3 in DNA: TGCGCCAGCAAGGACACTCCTAGCGGGAGGGCCGGAGGTGAGCAGTTCTTC. It yields the protein CASKDTPSGRAGGEQFF.

This chain links TRBV9 with TRBJ2-1, with 8 nucleotides matching TRBD2. The CDR3 has 16 residues. CDR1 SGDLS and CDR2 YYNGEE come from the germline V gene. The V segment lost 3 bases and the J segment 9 bases; nucleotides outside the gene matches: 14. CDR3 DNA: TGTGCCAGCAGCGCCGGCGGGTCGGGAGGGCCTGGTGAGCAGTTCTTC. Its protein is CASSAGGSGGPGEQFF.

The V call is TRBV2, the J call TRBJ1-4; TRBD1 matches 9 bases. This CDR3 has 15 amino acids. Germline assignment: CDR1 SNHLY and CDR2 FYNNEI. The ends lost 5 bases at V and 5 bases at J; junction bases unmatched: 6. CDR3 sequence reads: CASSTRQGGNEKLFF. The CDR3 DNA sequence: TGTGCCAGCAGTACCCGACAGGGGGGGAATGAAAAACTGTTTTTT.

The chain uses TRBV10-3 and TRBJ2-3, with D possibly matching TRBD1 (8 bases). This CDR3 is 15 amino acids long. Germline lookup yields CDR1 ENHRY and CDR2 SYGVKD. The V gene lost 3 bases and the J gene lost 4 bases, with 14 bases spanning the gap. CDR3 residues: CAISDNRGGPDTQYF. CDR3 in DNA: TGTGCCATCAGTGACAACAGGGGGGGCCCAGATACGCAGTATTTT.

The genes are TRBV5-4 and TRBJ2-3; the D gene is possibly TRBD1 (6 bases). The CDR3 loop spans 14 amino acids. Trimming took off 3 bases at V and 3 bases at J, with 11 bases between the two ends. Germline V gene data show CDR1 as SGHNT and CDR2 as YYREEE (reference sequence). The CDR3 loop reads CASSYGQPTDTQYF. CDR3 in DNA: TGTGCCAGCAGCTACGGACAGCCGACAGATACGCAGTATTTT.

The chain joins TRBV6-6 to TRBJ1-1; no reliable D call. Trimming pared 2 bases from V and 0 bases from J, leaving 4 bases between. Germline V CDR1 and CDR2: MNHNY, SVGAGI (reference sequence). The CDR3 spans 13 residues. The CDR3 DNA sequence: TGTGCCAGCAGTTACGTGGTGAACACTGAAGCTTTCTTT. Encoded protein: CASSYVVNTEAFF.